These T cell receptor beta chains were read from a single sample in a study of blood T cell repertoires in COVID-19. Only in-frame clones appear in the TCRdb table, and some are missing; sequencing was by immunoSEQ multiplex PCR. The data show more than 95,000 clones, with approximately 82% seen just once and around 4.1% held by the top ten. The sample taken for sequencing was peripheral blood. Receptors were obtained from a man in his 60s with acute or convalescent COVID-19. CDR3s include the opening cysteine and the closing phenylalanine or tryptophan. D genes are given only for firm matches. Where a row states a size, it is once, few, many or the class of an expanded clone; other rows omit it.

abundance,d_gene,j_gene,v_gene,CDR3nt,CDR3aa
few,.,TRBJ1-2,TRBV15,TGTGCCACCAGCAGAGGGGCGGGGGCAAGCTATGGCTACACCTTC,CATSRGAGASYGYTF
.,.,TRBJ2-3,TRBV19,TGTGCCAGTAGTAACCGCGGGCCCAGCACAGATACGCAGTATTTT,CASSNRGPSTDTQYF
.,.,TRBJ2-5,TRBV6-1,TGTGCCAGCAGTGAAGCCGGTGAGACCCAGTACTTC,CASSEAGETQYF
.,TRBD1,TRBJ1-1,TRBV18,TGTGCCAGCTCACCACACGACAGGGCCGGGGAAGCTTTCTTT,CASSPHDRAGEAFF
.,.,TRBJ2-3,TRBV11-3,TGTGCCAGCAGGGGGGCAGGTCCAGATACGCAGTATTTT,CASRGAGPDTQYF
.,.,TRBJ2-6,TRBV30,TGTGCCTGGAGTGAATTTAGCGGGGCCAACGTCCTGACTTTC,CAWSEFSGANVLTF
.,.,TRBJ2-2,TRBV7-9,TGTGCCAGCAGCTTAGCGGGAGGCTCTAACACCGGGGAGCTGTTTTTT,CASSLAGGSNTGELFF
many,.,TRBJ2-3,TRBV15,TGTGCCACCAGCAACCGGGGAGAGTGGGATACGCAGTATTTT,CATSNRGEWDTQYF
.,TRBD1,TRBJ2-1,TRBV7-2,TGTGCCAGCAGCCCGACTGGACAGGGCCACAATGAGCAGTTCTTC,CASSPTGQGHNEQFF
.,.,TRBJ2-1,TRBV28,TGTGCCAGCCCCCGGGGGAATGAGCAGTTCTTC,CASPRGNEQFF
.,TRBD1,TRBJ1-1,TRBV6-5,TGTGCCAGCAGTACACAGGGGATGAACACTGAAGCTTTCTTT,CASSTQGMNTEAFF
.,TRBD2,TRBJ2-5,TRBV3-1/TRBV3-2,TGTGCCAGCAGCCAAGGTAGACTAGCGGGGGAAGAGACCCAGTACTTC,CASSQGRLAGEETQYF
.,.,TRBJ1-1,TRBV6-5,TGTGCCAGCAGTCCCGGAGCAGGGTACACTGAAGCTTTCTTT,CASSPGAGYTEAFF
.,.,TRBJ1-2,TRBV10-3,TGTGCCATCAGTGAGTCGACACCTAACTATGGCTACACCTTC,CAISESTPNYGYTF